These 11 T cell receptor beta chains were sequenced from one sample in a study of T cells in Graves' hyperthyroidism and ophthalmopathy. The investigators amplified TCR beta CDR3 regions from RNA transcripts. TCR CDR3 regions were first amplified by RT-PCR with HTBI primers. Each CDR3 protein is one row after TCRdb ran MiXCR on the multiplex PCR reads. The sample holds a few hundred thousand distinct CDR3 sequences, around a fifth seen once. Sequenced material: blood. The origin of the receptors is a woman in her seventies with Graves' ophthalmopathy.

This clonotype was observed many times. V and J are TRBV11-2 and TRBJ2-3, with TRBD2 as a possible D gene (5 bases). The CDR3 length is 13 residues. With 4 bases removed from V and 1 base from J, the gap between germline ends came to 6 bases. CDR1 is SGHAT and CDR2 is FQNNGV in the germline V gene. Here the CDR3 reads CASSWTRTDTQYF. The CDR3 nucleotides are TGTGCCAGCAGCTGGACTCGCACAGATACGCAGTATTTT.

This clonotype was seen a handful of times. V and J are TRBV20-1 and TRBJ2-1, with D maybe TRBD2 (6 bases). The length of the CDR3 is 15 residues. Germline V lookup: CDR1 DFQATT, CDR2 SNEGSKA (reference sequence). V lost 8 bases to trimming and J lost 4 bases, with 21 bases between them. The CDR3 sequence: CSPPPGVGPYNEQFF. CDR3 in DNA: TGCAGTCCACCGCCGGGGGTAGGACCTTACAATGAGCAGTTCTTC.

The V gene is TRBV11-2, the J gene TRBJ2-7; either TRBD1 or TRBD2 may supply D (5 bases each). Trimming removed 2 bases from V and 5 bases from J, with 10 bases in between. CDR3 length: 13 amino acids. The germline V gene encodes CDR1 SGHAT and CDR2 FQNNGV. As DNA, the CDR3 is TGTGCCAGCAGCTTATCCCGGGGCAACGAGCAGTACTTC. Protein sequence: CASSLSRGNEQYF.

This clonotype has at least ten counts. The J gene is TRBJ1-5, the V gene TRBV2; D call uncertain. Trimming pared 1 base from V and 1 base from J, leaving 8 bases between. CDR1 is SNHLY, CDR2 FYNNEI, per germline. The CDR3 has 15 amino acids. The CDR3 region is CASSEGGGSNQPQHF. As DNA, the CDR3 is TGTGCCAGCAGTGAAGGGGGTGGGAGCAATCAGCCCCAGCATTTT.

This clonotype was picked up a small number of times. V is TRBV12-3 or TRBV12-4 and J is TRBJ1-5; no firm D call. With 3 bases removed from V and 6 bases from J, the gap between germline ends came to 9 bases. This CDR3 region has 13 residues. The CDR3 spells CASSFEGAQPQHF. CDR3 in DNA: TGTGCCAGCAGTTTCGAGGGAGCTCAGCCCCAGCATTTT.

The chain employs TRBV6-2 or TRBV6-3 and TRBJ2-7, with D hard to call. The CDR3 has 13 residues. The V end was cut by 2 bases, the J end by 5 bases, with 10 bases between. The germline V gene encodes CDR1 MNHEY and CDR2 SVGEGT. The CDR3 nucleotides read TGTGCCAGCAGTTACCCGACCGCCCACGAGCAGTACTTC. Its translation is CASSYPTAHEQYF.

This clonotype has ten or more counts. This chain links TRBV11-3 with TRBJ2-1; TRBD2 matches at 13 bases. The CDR3 has 15 amino acids. The germline gives CDR1 SGHNT, CDR2 YENEEA. The V gene end was trimmed by 5 bases and the J gene end by 6 bases; junction bases not matched to a gene: 4. CDR3 sequence: CASSELAGGLNEQFF. The CDR3 DNA is TGTGCCAGCAGCGAACTAGCGGGAGGGCTCAATGAGCAGTTCTTC.

Of note for this clonotype: A much more abundant neighbour one base away suggests this may be a read error. CDR3 DNA sequence: TGTGCCAGCAGTCCGTACCTAGCTCCCGGGCCCTACAAGCAGTACTTC. Amino acid sequence: CASSPYLAPGPYKQYF. The rearrangement links TRBV12-3 or TRBV12-4 to TRBJ2-7, with D possibly TRBD2 on 5 matching bases. This CDR3 has 16 residues.

Worth noting for this clonotype: This sequence may be a read error, since a much larger clone differs from it by one base. For the CDR3, the DNA is TGTGCCATCAGCTTAATAACAGGGGGTTACAATGAGCAGTTCTTC. Amino acids: CAISLITGGYNEQFF. The rearrangement joins TRBV7-2 to TRBJ2-1; TRBD1 aligns across 8 bases. CDR1 and CDR2 (germline): SGHTA, FQGNSA. The CDR3 consists of 15 residues. The full variable domain, with the rest looked up from reference TRBV7-2 and TRBJ2-1, is GAGVSQSPSNKVTEKGKDVELRCDPISGHTALYWYRQSLGQGLEFLIYFQGNSAPDKSGLPSDRFSAERTGGSVSTLTIQRTQQEDSAVYLCAISLITGGYNEQFFGPGTRLTVL.

Only a few counts were recorded for this clonotype. V usage is TRBV7-3 and J usage is TRBJ2-1, with D perhaps given as TRBD1 or TRBD2 (5 bases each). Germline CDR1 SGHTA, CDR2 FQGTGA. The CDR3 consists of 19 residues. The V and J ends lost 4 bases and 5 bases respectively, with 27 bases between them. The CDR3 DNA is TGTGCCAGCAGCTCCCCAAGGGGCGAAGGGACCACACTCAACAATGAGCAGTTCTTC. Amino acids: CASSSPRGEGTTLNNEQFF.

The chain employs TRBV20-1 and TRBJ2-1; 10 nucleotides line up with TRBD2. The CDR3 is 14 residues long. V trimming: 6 bases; J trimming: 7 bases; junction bases outside the gene matches: 9. Germline lookup yields CDR1 DFQATT and CDR2 SNEGSKA (reference sequence). The CDR3 region has the DNA TGCAGTGCAGCAGCGGGAGGGCCTGTTAATGAGCAGTTCTTC. As protein: CSAAAGGPVNEQFF.